This TCR beta chain was identified in a study of control samples from healthy donors and cancer patients. The table came from immunoSEQ multiplex PCR; TCRdb's copy has only in-frame clones and leaves some out. This sample carries roughly 100,000 clones, 83% of them seen once, and the ten largest clones take 13%. This CDR3 has 13 amino acids. Trimming took 4 bases from V and 2 from J, leaving 8 bases between them. Germline V gene sequence: CDR1 ENHRY, CDR2 SYGVKD. The source is a woman in her 50s in good health. The sequencing sample was made of blood. V gene TRBV10-3 combines with J gene TRBJ1-1; a weak D match, TRBD1 (5 bases). The CDR3 here is CAISADRNTEAFF. CDR3 sequence (DNA): TGTGCCATCAGTGCTGACAGAAACACTGAAGCTTTCTTT.